The 12 T cell receptor beta chains below were found in one sample sequenced in a study of blood T cells in healthy people across ages. Alongside a J-beta primer mix, a sample-barcoded 5' primer served in a second PCR lasting roughly 7 to 11 cycles. TCRdb analysed the 5' RACE reads with MiXCR anew, one entry per CDR3 protein. The sample has roughly 500,000 distinct CDR3 sequences, about 25% seen once. The data were also submitted as part of a second study, on T cells of mothers and their children.

Sequencing input: blood. The receptors derive from a boy aged 10-17 years in good health.

The chain employs TRBV12-3 or TRBV12-4 and TRBJ2-6; D is unclear. The CDR3 sequence is 14 residues long. V was pared by 6 bases and J by 2 bases, with 8 bases between. The CDR3 region has the DNA TGTGCCAGCAGCTTGGATGCTGGGGCCAACGTCCTGACTTTC. It is translated as CASSLDAGANVLTF.

The gene calls are TRBV7-9 and TRBJ2-5; 9 bases agree with TRBD1. Germline-derived CDR1 and CDR2 are SEHNR and FQNEAQ (reference sequence). Trimming took 5 bases from V and 5 from J; bases not matched to a gene: 6. CDR3 length: 14 residues. The DNA for the CDR3 is TGTGCCAGCAGCCGGACAGGGGCATGGGAGACCCAGTACTTC. Translation gives CASSRTGAWETQYF.

Comments on this clonotype: Lacking the conserved final phenylalanine or tryptophan, this CDR3 likely reflects a read error. V is TRBV7-3 and J is TRBJ1-1, with 7 bases fitting TRBD1. The junction had 1 base not matched to a gene; V was cut back by 5 bases and J by 1 base. Germline CDR1 SGHTA, CDR2 FQGTGA. This CDR3 is 13 amino acids long. This chain's CDR3 is CASSTGANTEAFL. CDR3 sequence (DNA): TGTGCCAGCAGCACAGGGGCGAACACTGAAGCTTTCCTT.

This chain uses TRBV2 with TRBJ2-7; tentatively, D is TRBD1 (5 bases). The CDR3 is 13 amino acids. V lost 7 bases and J lost 0, with 10 bases in between. Germline loops: CDR1 SNHLY, CDR2 FYNNEI. The CDR3 bases are TGTGCCAGCATCTACAGGTACTCCTACGAGCAGTACTTC. Translation: CASIYRYSYEQYF.

The V gene is TRBV12-3 or TRBV12-4, the J gene TRBJ2-3, with D hard to call. Trimming shortened V by 5 bases and J by 4 bases, and 13 bases separated the two germline ends. This CDR3 spans 14 amino acids. As DNA, the CDR3 is TGTGCCAGCAGTCCACGCCACGGTTCAGATACGCAGTATTTT. It translates to CASSPRHGSDTQYF.

The chain uses TRBV7-9 and TRBJ1-4; D is undetermined. This CDR3 has 15 residues. Trimming removed 1 base at V and 7 bases at J, with 13 bases between. CDR1 is SEHNR and CDR2 is FQNEAQ in the germline V gene (reference sequence). Here the CDR3 reads CASSLGRNKGEKLFF. In DNA form, the CDR3 reads TGTGCCAGCAGCTTAGGGAGAAATAAAGGTGAAAAACTGTTTTTT.

The chain is built from TRBV20-1 and TRBJ2-7; D might be TRBD2 (6 bases). Germline V gene lookup returns CDR1 DFQATT and CDR2 SNEGSKA (reference sequence). This CDR3 has 16 amino acids. Trimming shortened V by 1 base and J by 2 bases, and 18 bases separated the two germline ends. The CDR3 DNA follows: TGCAGTGCTAGAGGCGAGGACGGAGGGTCTCCCTACGAGCAGTACTTC. This sequence encodes CSARGEDGGSPYEQYF.

The CDR3 DNA reads TGTGCCACCAGTGATACGGGGCAGACATACAATGAGCAGTTCTTC. Protein: CATSDTGQTYNEQFF. This chain joins TRBV24-1 and TRBJ2-1; possibly TRBD1 or TRBD2 for D (5 bases each). V was shortened by 3 bases and J by 4 bases, with 12 bases between the two germline ends. The CDR3 loop spans 15 amino acids. CDR1 is KGHDR and CDR2 is SFDVKD in the germline V gene.

This chain links TRBV11-2 with TRBJ1-1, with D possibly TRBD1 on 5 matching bases. Germline lookup yields CDR1 SGHAT and CDR2 FQNNGV. The length of the CDR3 is 15 residues. Trimming removed 5 bases from V and 6 bases from J, with 19 bases in between. CDR3 nucleotide sequence: TGTGCCAGCAGCGTCTTGGGGGGGGGAAACCCTGAAGCTTTCTTT. Its protein is CASSVLGGGNPEAFF.

On this clonotype itself: A much larger clone differs by one base, so this may be a read error. The rearrangement joins TRBV6-4 to TRBJ2-1; 12 positions agree with TRBD1. The CDR3 has 15 amino acids. Germline V CDR1 and CDR2: MRHNA, SNTAGT. The CDR3 sequence: CVSSDSGTGGYEQFF. In DNA, the CDR3 is TGTGTCAGCAGTGATTCTGGGACAGGGGGCTATGAGCAGTTCTTC.

The chain is built from TRBV5-1 and TRBJ2-5; possibly TRBD1 for D (5 bases). This CDR3 spans 15 amino acids. V lost 0 bases to trimming and J lost 0 bases, with 9 bases between them. Germline CDR1 is SGHRS and CDR2 is YFSETQ. The CDR3 sequence is CASSLAKGYQETQYF. CDR3 coding DNA: TGCGCCAGCAGCTTGGCCAAGGGGTACCAAGAGACCCAGTACTTC.

The chain has TRBV12-3 or TRBV12-4 and TRBJ1-5; 10 bases agree with TRBD1. Unmatched junction bases numbered 11, after V lost 6 bases and J lost 0 bases. The CDR3 is 18 residues long. The CDR3 reads CASSSTGGAFYSNQPQHF. The DNA for the CDR3 is TGTGCCAGCAGCTCGACAGGGGGCGCCTTTTATAGCAATCAGCCCCAGCATTTT.